This entry lists 26 T cell receptor beta chains sequenced from one sample in a study of cytomegalovirus exposure and HLA in healthy donors. PCR used 60 Vbeta primers and 13 Jbeta primers. Assay used: immunoSEQ multiplex PCR; TCRdb lists only in-frame clones, some missing. The table records more than 150,000 clones, roughly 80% of them present only once. What was sequenced was PBMCs. These receptors were taken from a man between 35 and 55 years old in good health and CMV-seronegative.

The chain employs TRBV6-1 and TRBJ2-2; TRBD2 is a possible D gene (5 bases). The CDR3 runs 14 residues. Per the germline V gene, CDR1 is MNHNS and CDR2 is SASEGT. Trimming removed 6 bases from V and 7 bases from J, with 15 bases in between. The DNA for the CDR3 is TGTGCCAGCAGCCGTTCCCTAGCTTTCGGGGAGCTGTTTTTT. Translated, it gives CASSRSLAFGELFF.

V and J are TRBV11-2 and TRBJ1-6, with a weak D call TRBD1 (5 bases). Germline CDR1 SGHAT, CDR2 FQNNGV. This CDR3 has 15 residues. V lost 5 bases and J 9 bases, leaving 17 bases between the germline ends. CDR3 amino acids: CASSPSRGIGSPLHF. The CDR3, as DNA: TGTGCCAGCAGCCCCAGTCGGGGGATAGGTTCACCCCTCCACTTT.

This clone was detected a few times. The rearrangement links TRBV6-1 to TRBJ2-1, with D maybe TRBD1 (5 bases). Trimming stripped 6 bases from V and 3 bases from J, with 9 bases between. This CDR3 contains 13 residues. Germline CDR1 and CDR2: MNHNS and SASEGT. In nucleotides, the CDR3 is TGTGCCAGCAGGGGGCAGGGCTACAATGAGCAGTTCTTC. Amino acid sequence: CASRGQGYNEQFF.

The chain couples TRBV28 to TRBJ2-5; the match to TRBD2 covers 10 bases. The CDR3 is 15 residues long. J gave up 4 bases and V 5 bases, and 7 bases lay outside the gene matches. Germline lookup yields CDR1 MDHEN and CDR2 SYDVKM. CDR3 sequence (DNA): TGTGCCAGCAGTCGAGCGGGAGGGCCTTTAGAGACCCAGTACTTC. It encodes CASSRAGGPLETQYF.

The genes are TRBV5-1 and TRBJ1-2; 8 bases match TRBD1. The CDR3 loop spans 16 amino acids. Germline assignment: CDR1 SGHRS and CDR2 YFSETQ. The ends lost 2 bases at V and 8 bases at J; junction bases unmatched: 14. The DNA of the CDR3 is TGCGCCAGCAGCTTAGAATTCACAGGGGGTGTGAGCGGCTACACCTTC. Encoded protein: CASSLEFTGGVSGYTF.

The chain has TRBV21-1 and TRBJ2-2; the table calls TRBD1, which could not be checked here. TRBV21-1 is an annotated pseudogene. CDR3 length: 14 amino acids. The CDR3 reads CASSRTGNTGELFF. CDR3 coding DNA: TGTGCCAGCAGCAGGACAGGGAACACCGGGGAGCTGTTTTTT.

The table lists this clone with a few counts. The V and J genes are TRBV9 and TRBJ2-3; 15 nucleotides match TRBD2. CDR1 is SGDLS, CDR2 YYNGEE, per germline. The V and J ends lost 2 bases and 0 bases, in that order; junction bases with no gene match: 4. This CDR3 comprises 18 residues. The CDR3 bases are TGTGCCAGCAGCGTCGGGACTAGCGGGAGGACCAGCACAGATACGCAGTATTTT. It yields the protein CASSVGTSGRTSTDTQYF.

The V and J genes are TRBV27 and TRBJ2-1, with 8 bases that match TRBD1. CDR3 length: 16 residues. CDR1 and CDR2 (germline): MNHEY, SMNVEV (reference sequence). The V and J ends lost 8 bases and 2 bases, in that order; junction bases with no gene match: 11. CDR3 sequence reads: CASGFEETGAYNEQFF. As DNA, the CDR3 is TGTGCCAGCGGATTCGAGGAGACAGGGGCCTACAATGAGCAGTTCTTC.

This clone has a handful of counts. V and J are TRBV18 and TRBJ1-3, with D unresolved. Looked up from germline, CDR1 is KGHSH and CDR2 is LQKENI. CDR3 size: 14 residues. Trimming stripped 3 bases from V and 3 bases from J, with 9 bases between. CDR3 sequence reads: CASSPTDVGNTIYF. CDR3 bases: TGTGCCAGCTCACCGACTGACGTTGGAAACACCATATATTTT.

The chain uses TRBV27 and TRBJ2-1; possibly TRBD2 for D (6 bases). The V end lost 0 bases, the J end lost 2 bases, and 11 bases lay between the germline ends. CDR3 length: 16 amino acids. Germline values: CDR1 MNHEY, CDR2 SMNVEV (reference sequence). CDR3 DNA: TGTGCCAGCAGTTTATCGGGGCGGGACCCCTACAATGAGCAGTTCTTC. Encoded protein: CASSLSGRDPYNEQFF.

The chain links TRBV5-6 to TRBJ1-4; a weak D match, TRBD1 (5 bases). V lost 3 bases and J 7 bases, leaving 13 bases between the germline ends. Germline loops: CDR1 SGHDT, CDR2 YYEEEE. The CDR3 contains 14 residues. The CDR3 DNA is TGTGCCAGCAGCTCGGACATGGCTGCTGAAAAACTGTTTTTT. Amino acids: CASSSDMAAEKLFF.

The chain's CDR3 is CASSLEGIVGYTF. For the CDR3, the DNA is TGTGCCAGCAGCTTAGAGGGGATCGTTGGCTACACCTTC. The J gene is TRBJ1-2, the V gene TRBV7-2, with a tentative D call TRBD1 (5 bases). CDR1 is SGHTA and CDR2 is FQGNSA in the germline V gene. CDR3 size: 13 residues. Trimming removed 1 base at V and 7 bases at J, with 10 bases between.

The chain uses TRBV19 and TRBJ1-2; D is possibly TRBD1 (6 bases). Trimming removed 4 bases from V and 1 base from J, with 10 bases in between. CDR1 LNHDA and CDR2 SQIVND come from the germline V gene (reference sequence). The length of the CDR3 is 14 residues. This CDR3 reads CASSNRVLNYGYTF. CDR3 nucleotides: TGTGCCAGTAGTAACAGGGTCCTTAACTATGGCTACACCTTC.

The rearrangement links TRBV9 to TRBJ2-7; a possible D gene is TRBD1 (6 bases). Germline CDR1 reads SGDLS; CDR2 reads YYNGEE. The V gene lost 2 bases and the J gene lost 1 base, with 16 bases spanning the gap. CDR3 length: 16 residues. The CDR3 nucleotides read TGTGCCAGCAGCGTTTACCCCGACAGGCGTTCCTACGAGCAGTACTTC. This encodes CASSVYPDRRSYEQYF.

The chain uses TRBV7-2 and TRBJ2-1; TRBD2 matches at 9 bases. Germline CDR1 and CDR2: SGHTA and FQGNSA. Unmatched junction bases numbered 6, after V lost 2 bases and J lost 13 bases. CDR3 length equals 13 residues. For the CDR3, the DNA is TGTGCCAGCAGCTTATTCGGGCGGGAGGGCCAGTTCTTC. This translates into CASSLFGREGQFF.

J is TRBJ2-1 and V is TRBV5-1; a weak D match, TRBD2 (6 bases). Trimming took off 8 bases at V and 0 bases at J, with 15 bases between the two ends. Germline V gives CDR1 SGHRS, CDR2 YFSETQ. The CDR3 extends over 15 amino acids. DNA of the CDR3: TGCGCCAGTAATCGCTGGGGGGACTCCTACAATGAGCAGTTCTTC. It yields the protein CASNRWGDSYNEQFF.

CDR3 sequence: CASSLGDRGHELNEKLFF. In nucleotides, the CDR3 is TGTGCCAGCAGCTTAGGGGACAGGGGCCACGAATTGAATGAAAAACTGTTTTTT. The genes are TRBV7-9 and TRBJ1-4, with 10 bases fitting TRBD1. The CDR3 is made up of 18 amino acids. Per germline, CDR1 SEHNR and CDR2 FQNEAQ (reference sequence). V trimming: 1 base; J trimming: 5 bases; junction bases outside the gene matches: 10.

The V and J genes are TRBV29-1 and TRBJ2-5, with 9 bases aligning to TRBD2. Losses at the gene ends were 6 bases for V and 0 bases for J; bases not matched to a gene: 8. Germline CDR1 is SQVTM and CDR2 is ANQGSEA. The CDR3 has 15 residues. The CDR3 spells CSVLKRGANQETQYF. The CDR3 bases are TGCAGCGTCCTAAAGCGGGGGGCCAACCAAGAGACCCAGTACTTC.

This clone has a handful of counts. The CDR3, as DNA: TGTGCCAGTAGTGTTGGCGGGTATTACAATGAGCAGTTCTTC. It translates to CASSVGGYYNEQFF. The rearrangement links TRBV19 to TRBJ2-1, with D possibly being TRBD2 (5 bases). CDR3 length equals 14 residues. Germline CDR1 is LNHDA and CDR2 is SQIVND (reference sequence). V dropped 5 bases and J dropped 4 bases, with 12 bases sitting between them.

V gene TRBV5-5 combines with J gene TRBJ2-1; 8 bases are a match to TRBD2. The CDR3 is made up of 15 amino acids. The V and J ends lost 2 bases and 2 bases, in that order; junction bases with no gene match: 3. Germline CDR1 is SGHKS and CDR2 is YYEKEE (reference sequence). This chain's CDR3 is CASSFRGGTYNEQFF. Written as DNA, the CDR3 is TGTGCCAGCAGCTTTCGGGGGGGGACCTACAATGAGCAGTTCTTC.

The V call is TRBV28, the J call TRBJ1-2; D is unclear. V was clipped by 10 bases and J by 2 bases, with 11 bases between them. The CDR3 length is 12 residues. Germline CDR1 is MDHEN and CDR2 is SYDVKM. CDR3 DNA: TGTGCCACCAGGCGTTTGAACTATGGCTACACCTTC. Its translation is CATRRLNYGYTF.

For the CDR3, the DNA is TGTGCCAGTAGATCCCACGGGACACCTCGCACAGATACGCAGTATTTT. Translated, it gives CASRSHGTPRTDTQYF. The chain links TRBV19 to TRBJ2-3, with a tentative D call TRBD1 (6 bases). This CDR3 spans 16 amino acids. Germline loops: CDR1 LNHDA, CDR2 SQIVND (reference sequence). The germline V and J ends were trimmed by 6 bases and 1 base, with 17 bases remaining between them.

The chain couples TRBV7-2 to TRBJ1-1; D is unclear. The CDR3 sequence is 14 residues long. The V end lost 2 bases, the J end lost 5 bases, and 12 bases lay between the germline ends. Per germline, CDR1 SGHTA and CDR2 FQGNSA. CDR3 region: CASSLNLAPTEAFF. CDR3 sequence (DNA): TGTGCCAGCAGCTTAAACCTAGCCCCAACTGAAGCTTTCTTT. Filled out from reference TRBV7-2 and TRBJ1-1, the complete variable domain reads GAGVSQSPSNKVTEKGKDVELRCDPISGHTALYWYRQSLGQGLEFLIYFQGNSAPDKSGLPSDRFSAERTGGSVSTLTIQRTQQEDSAVYLCASSLNLAPTEAFFGQGTRLTVV.

The chain joins TRBV5-1 to TRBJ1-1, with D maybe TRBD1 (5 bases). From germline, CDR1 is SGHRS and CDR2 YFSETQ. V lost 4 bases and J 6 bases, leaving 19 bases between the germline ends. This CDR3 has 15 residues. The CDR3 nucleotides read TGCGCCAGCAGCCGGGGTGGGCAGGGAGGGGCTGAAGCTTTCTTT. Its translation: CASSRGGQGGAEAFF.

V is TRBV7-8 and J is TRBJ1-1; D gene ambiguous. The CDR3 totals 13 residues. Trimming removed 5 bases at V and 7 bases at J, with 14 bases between. From germline, CDR1 is SGHVS and CDR2 FQNEAQ. The CDR3 spells CASSAEVSSEAFF. The CDR3 region has the DNA TGTGCCAGCAGCGCCGAAGTATCTAGTGAAGCTTTCTTT.

CDR3 DNA sequence: TGTGCCATCGGGGGCCAGGGGCTCTACGAGCAGTACTTC. Residues: CAIGGQGLYEQYF. The chain joins TRBV10-3 to TRBJ2-7, with TRBD1 as a possible D gene (6 bases). Germline V gives CDR1 ENHRY, CDR2 SYGVKD. The CDR3 loop spans 13 amino acids. The V end lost 8 bases, the J end lost 3 bases, and 14 bases lay between the germline ends.